This section outlines one TCR beta chain sequence together with its context. V was clipped by 3 bases and J by 2 bases; unmatched bases: 6. This CDR3 spans 15 amino acids. CDR1 and CDR2 from the germline V gene are LGHNA and YSLEER. The sample originates from a study of blood T cell repertoires in COVID-19. Study details: The samples span acute and convalescent COVID-19 from the United States, Italy and Spain.

As handled by the study authors: Reference gene primers were amplified, and this amplification served to estimate nucleated cell counts. The protocol was immunoSEQ multiplex PCR, while the TCRdb copy is restricted to in-frame clones and leaves out a portion. From that table come the V and J calls and clone size; the DNA was used to work out D and trimming. This sample has over 15,000 clones; 70% to 90% occur once, and the top ten carry around 13%. Sequenced sample: peripheral blood. J is TRBJ2-5 and V is TRBV4-3, with 7 nucleotides matching TRBD1. The receptor was isolated from a human donor in a cohort sampled during active COVID-19. This CDR3 reads CASSHYDRAQETQYF. CDR3 coding DNA: TGCGCCAGCAGCCATTATGACAGGGCGCAAGAGACCCAGTACTTC.